This paragraph reports one TCR beta chain. Its specificity is unknown. This sample is part of a study of CD8 T cells in Susac syndrome. The CDR3 length is 13 residues. Trimming removed 4 bases at V and 2 bases at J, with 11 bases between. Germline V gene data show CDR1 as SQVTM and CDR2 as ANQGSEA. Sequencing of TCR beta was performed on blood CD8+ T cells and on blood CD4+ T cells. Negative isolation yielded CD8+ and CD4+ T cells; FACS enriched TEMRA cells. Study-wide results and caveats: Only a relatively small number of individuals were included in the TCR sequencing and HLA analysis.

About 0.5 to 1 ug RNA was reverse transcribed with random hexamers. The method of amplification for TCR beta CDR3 was immunoSEQ multiplex PCR, covering 54 Vbeta and 13 Jbeta. In TCRdb, the immunoSEQ multiplex PCR reads were re-called with MiXCR into one record per CDR3 protein. The data contain 130,000 to 150,000 distinct CDR3 sequences, 94% of them seen just once; the ten biggest clones take up 0.27%. The chain combines TRBV29-1 with TRBJ1-1; no reliable D call. The sequence was obtained from a human donor in good health. Sequenced sample: CD8+ T cells from PBMCs. The CDR3 bases are TGCAGCGTTGGCCTTGGGTTAAACACTGAAGCTTTCTTT. This gives the protein CSVGLGLNTEAFF.